The clone carrying this TCR beta chain was detected a few times. Its cognate antigen is unknown. The junction does not match germline at one end; this may be a read error. The data are from a study of cytomegalovirus exposure and HLA in healthy donors. In the PCR, 60 Vbeta and 13 Jbeta primers were used. Data came from immunoSEQ multiplex PCR; TCRdb stores just in-frame clones and leaves some out. This sample yields under 200,000 clones, of which 62% are seen a single time; around 3% belongs to the top ten. Regarding the study as a whole: As a later analysis showed, a missense DCLRE1C variant was linked to trimming of TCR beta V- and J-genes.

Sequencing used PBMCs. This clonotype was sampled from a man between 35 and 55 years old in good health and CMV-seronegative.

The CDR3 DNA follows: TGTTCCAGCAGCGCCTTCAAAGACACCTCCTACGAGCAGTACTTC. It yields the protein CSSSAFKDTSYEQYF. The chain is built from TRBV7-9 and TRBJ2-5, with D uncertain. The J call may be incorrect, as the DNA end agrees better with TRBJ2-7. Germline loops: CDR1 SEHNR, CDR2 FQNEAQ (reference sequence). The CDR3 has 15 residues.